This T cell receptor beta chain appears in the sequencing data of a study of PD-1 blockade in classical Hodgkin lymphoma. Clones were read by immunoSEQ multiplex PCR, and TCRdb kept only the in-frame ones, dropping some. This table has tens of thousands of clones, around 80% appearing once. All the patients suffered relapse after autologous stem cell transplantation, and brentuximab vedotin exposure differed. This material consisted of peripheral blood mononuclear cells (PBMCs), taken before the second cycle of nivolumab. This sequence was found in a human donor with classical Hodgkin lymphoma.

The CDR3: CASRAGTGERSTF. CDR3 nucleotide sequence: TGTGCCAGCAGGGCGGGGACAGGGGAGCGATCTACCTTC. The chain uses TRBV2 and TRBJ1-2; 10 nucleotides align to TRBD1. CDR1 and CDR2 (germline): SNHLY, FYNNEI. The junction had 12 bases not matched to a gene; V was cut back by 6 bases and J by 14 bases. The CDR3 consists of 13 residues. The variable domain in full, with the rest retrieved from reference TRBV2 and TRBJ1-2, is EPEVTQTPSHQVTQMGQEVILRCVPISNHLYFYWYRQILGQKVEFLVSFYNNEISEKSEIFDDQFSVERPDGSNFTLKIRSTKLEDSAMYFCASRAGTGERSTFGSGTRLTVV.